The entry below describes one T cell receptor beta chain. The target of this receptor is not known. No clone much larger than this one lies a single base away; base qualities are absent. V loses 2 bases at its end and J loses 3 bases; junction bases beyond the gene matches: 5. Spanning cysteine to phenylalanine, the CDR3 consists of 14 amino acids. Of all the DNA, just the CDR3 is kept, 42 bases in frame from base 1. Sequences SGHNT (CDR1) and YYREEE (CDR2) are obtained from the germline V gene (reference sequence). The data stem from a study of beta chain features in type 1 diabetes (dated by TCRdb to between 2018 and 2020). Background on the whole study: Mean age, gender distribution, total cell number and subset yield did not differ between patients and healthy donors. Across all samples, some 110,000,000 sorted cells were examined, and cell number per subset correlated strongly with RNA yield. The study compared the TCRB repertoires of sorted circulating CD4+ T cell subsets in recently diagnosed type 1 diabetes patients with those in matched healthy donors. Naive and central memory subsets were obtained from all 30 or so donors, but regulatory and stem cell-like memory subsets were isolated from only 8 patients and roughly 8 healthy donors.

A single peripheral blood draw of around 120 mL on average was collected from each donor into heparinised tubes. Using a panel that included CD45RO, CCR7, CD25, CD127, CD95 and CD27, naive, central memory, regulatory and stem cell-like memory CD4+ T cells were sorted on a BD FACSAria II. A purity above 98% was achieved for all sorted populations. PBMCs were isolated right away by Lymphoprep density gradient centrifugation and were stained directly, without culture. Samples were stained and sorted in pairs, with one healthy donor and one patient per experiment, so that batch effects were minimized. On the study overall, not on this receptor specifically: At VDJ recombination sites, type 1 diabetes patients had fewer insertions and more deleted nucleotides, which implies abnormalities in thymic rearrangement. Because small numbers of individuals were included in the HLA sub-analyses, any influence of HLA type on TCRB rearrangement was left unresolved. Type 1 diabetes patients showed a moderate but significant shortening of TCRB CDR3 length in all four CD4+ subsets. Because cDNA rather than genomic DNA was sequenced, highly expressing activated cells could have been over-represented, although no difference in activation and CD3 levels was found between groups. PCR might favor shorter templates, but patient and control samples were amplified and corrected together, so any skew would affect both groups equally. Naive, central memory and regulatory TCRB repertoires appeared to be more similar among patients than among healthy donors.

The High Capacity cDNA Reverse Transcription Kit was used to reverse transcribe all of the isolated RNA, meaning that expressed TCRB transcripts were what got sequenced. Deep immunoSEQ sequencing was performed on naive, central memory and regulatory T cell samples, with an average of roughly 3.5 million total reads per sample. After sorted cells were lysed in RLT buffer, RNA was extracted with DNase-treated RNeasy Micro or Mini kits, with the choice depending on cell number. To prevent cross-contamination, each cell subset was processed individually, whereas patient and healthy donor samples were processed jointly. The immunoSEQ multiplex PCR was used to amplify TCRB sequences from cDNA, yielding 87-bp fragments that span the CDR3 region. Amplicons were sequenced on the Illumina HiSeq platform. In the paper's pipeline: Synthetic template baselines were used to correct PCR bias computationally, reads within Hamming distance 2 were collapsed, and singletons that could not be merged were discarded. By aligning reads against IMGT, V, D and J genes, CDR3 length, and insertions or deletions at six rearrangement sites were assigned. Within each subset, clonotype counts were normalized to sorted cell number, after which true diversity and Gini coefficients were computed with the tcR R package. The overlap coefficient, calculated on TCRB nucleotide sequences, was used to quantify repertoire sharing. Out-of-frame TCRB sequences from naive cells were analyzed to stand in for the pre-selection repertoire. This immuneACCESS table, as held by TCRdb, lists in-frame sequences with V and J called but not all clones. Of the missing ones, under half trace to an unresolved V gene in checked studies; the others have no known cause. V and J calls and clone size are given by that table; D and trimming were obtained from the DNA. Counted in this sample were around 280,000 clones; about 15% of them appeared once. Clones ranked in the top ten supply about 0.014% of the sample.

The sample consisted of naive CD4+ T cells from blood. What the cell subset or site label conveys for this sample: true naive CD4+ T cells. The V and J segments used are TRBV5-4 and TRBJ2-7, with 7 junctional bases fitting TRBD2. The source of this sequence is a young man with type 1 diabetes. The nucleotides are TGTGCCAGCAGCTTCGGCGGGGGTGACTACGAGCAGTACTTC. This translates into CASSFGGGDYEQYF.